This entry concerns a single TCR beta chain. As yet, its antigen is unknown. The authors used template switching to add a universal primer site and gave cDNA unique molecular identifiers. TCRdb analysed the 5' RACE reads with MiXCR anew, one entry per CDR3 protein. Seen here are more than 400,000 distinct CDR3 sequences, 13% to 15% observed once, and the top ten hold 0.44%. The sample belongs to a study of identical twins. General study points: Cross-sectional statistics, not tracking of the same donors, supported the conclusions.

Donors uniformly comprised healthy Caucasians. V lost 9 bases and J lost 0, with 8 bases in between. The germline V gene encodes CDR1 MNHNS and CDR2 SASEGT. The CDR3 sequence is 12 residues long. The sample was also reused in another study, on yellow fever vaccine responses in identical twins. That paper notes: Vaccine T cell responses of twins reportedly seemed partly convergent and partly personalized.

This rearrangement joins TRBV6-1 to TRBJ1-1; no definite D call. The sequence derives from a woman aged 18-29 years in good health. Material: CD4+ T cells sorted from blood. CDR3 nucleotide sequence: TGTGCCAGTCTTTTATTGAACACTGAAGCTTTCTTT. Encoded protein: CASLLLNTEAFF.